A single sample gave rise to the 26 T cell receptor beta chains below, sequenced in a study of siplizumab effects on memory and regulatory T cells. Some clones are missing from TCRdb's copy, which holds only in-frame ones; the method was immunoSEQ multiplex PCR. This table holds more than 75,000 clones, approximately 93% found once. The sequenced sample consisted of CD8+ T cells sorted from blood. These receptors were collected from a human donor in good health.

This chain connects TRBV4-1 to TRBJ1-2; D is perhaps TRBD1 (6 bases). This CDR3 region has 15 residues. Germline loops: CDR1 MGHRA, CDR2 YSYEKL. The ends were cut back, 3 bases at V and 4 bases at J, with 15 bases in the middle. For the CDR3, the DNA is TGCGCCAGCAGCCAGGGGGGCGTTACTGCCTATGGCTACACCTTC. Protein: CASSQGGVTAYGYTF.

The chain employs TRBV28 and TRBJ2-1; 11 bases line up with TRBD2. Per germline, CDR1 MDHEN and CDR2 SYDVKM. CDR3 length: 19 residues. With V trimmed by 4 bases and J by 2 bases, 13 bases remained unmatched. The DNA for the CDR3 is TGTGCCAGCAGTTCAAGACTAGCGGGATCTCGGGGGGCCTACAATGAGCAGTTCTTC. It specifies CASSSRLAGSRGAYNEQFF. The entire variable domain, with the rest obtained from reference TRBV28 and TRBJ2-1, is as follows: DVKVTQSSRYLVKRTGEKVFLECVQDMDHENMFWYRQDPGLGLRLIYFSYDVKMKEKGDIPEGYSVSREKKERFSLILESASTNQTSMYLCASSSRLAGSRGAYNEQFFGPGTRLTVL.

This chain uses TRBV29-1 with TRBJ1-2; D remains unclear. From germline, CDR1 is SQVTM and CDR2 ANQGSEA. V was shortened by 7 bases and J by 3 bases, with 15 bases between the two germline ends. The CDR3 sequence is 13 residues long. The CDR3 region is CSAGGRGDYGYTF. The CDR3 DNA reads as TGCAGCGCCGGCGGGCGGGGTGACTATGGCTACACCTTC.

This chain connects TRBV9 to TRBJ2-7; D is possibly TRBD1 or TRBD2 (6 bases each). The CDR3 runs 14 residues. Looked up from germline, CDR1 is SGDLS and CDR2 is YYNGEE. Trimming removed 3 bases at V and 2 bases at J, with 12 bases between. The CDR3 here is CASSGGDTTYEQYF. CDR3 nucleotides: TGTGCCAGCAGCGGGGGGGACACCACCTACGAGCAGTACTTC.

The rearrangement links TRBV6-6 to TRBJ1-2; D is unclear. Trimming left V 6 bases short and J 8 bases short, with 13 bases between. The CDR3 runs 12 residues. Germline-derived CDR1 and CDR2 are MNHNY and SVGAGI (reference sequence). DNA for the CDR3: TGTGCCAGCAGCCCCGTGAGTGGCGGCTACACCTTC. Its translation: CASSPVSGGYTF.

The chain joins TRBV6-5 to TRBJ1-5; D not resolved. The germline V gene encodes CDR1 MNHEY and CDR2 SVGAGI. This CDR3 spans 14 amino acids. The V gene lost 2 bases and the J gene lost 3 bases, with 8 bases spanning the gap. The CDR3 nucleotides read TGTGCCAGCAGTTACAGCGGGTTCAATCAGCCCCAGCATTTT. Its protein is CASSYSGFNQPQHF.

By share of the sample, this clone is medium-sized. The chain links TRBV7-6 to TRBJ2-7; unclear D gene. The germline gives CDR1 SGHVS, CDR2 FNYEAQ. Trimming stripped 5 bases from V and 7 bases from J, with 12 bases between. This CDR3 has 12 amino acids. As DNA, the CDR3 is TGTGCCAGCAGCCCGGCTAGTAGAGAGCAGTACTTC. Translating gives CASSPASREQYF.

The chain links TRBV10-3 to TRBJ1-3; TRBD1 matches at 9 bases. CDR3 length: 16 residues. Germline V CDR1 and CDR2: ENHRY, SYGVKD. With 4 bases clipped from V and 3 bases from J, the junction kept 7 bases outside the gene matches. In nucleotides, the CDR3 is TGTGCCATCAGTGGCGCCGGGACAGGGTTTGGAAACACCATATATTTT. It translates to CAISGAGTGFGNTIYF.

The chain couples TRBV19 to TRBJ1-1; D ambiguous. The CDR3 is 15 residues long. Germline V gene lookup returns CDR1 LNHDA and CDR2 SQIVND (reference sequence). Trimming cost V 6 bases and J 5 bases, with 19 bases left between them. The CDR3 coding sequence is TGTGCCAGTAGCTCGGTCATGTGGGGATCGACTGAAGCTTTCTTT. Its protein is CASSSVMWGSTEAFF.

V gene TRBV10-2 combines with J gene TRBJ2-3; D may match TRBD1 or TRBD2 (5 bases each). Germline CDR1 and CDR2: WSHSY and SAAADI. V lost 2 bases to trimming and J lost 6 bases, with 9 bases between them. This CDR3 is 13 amino acids long. The CDR3 loop is CASSEGGTDTQYF. The DNA for the CDR3 is TGCGCCAGCAGTGAGGGGGGAACGGATACGCAGTATTTT.

The V gene is TRBV5-4, the J gene TRBJ2-7, with 8 bases fitting TRBD1. This CDR3 is built from 15 residues. The J segment lost 2 bases and the V segment lost 1 base, leaving 5 bases of the junction unmatched. Germline loops: CDR1 SGHNT, CDR2 YYREEE (reference sequence). Here the CDR3 DNA reads TGTGCCAGCAGCTTGTCCCAGGGGGCCACCTACGAGCAGTACTTC. As protein: CASSLSQGATYEQYF.

The rearrangement links TRBV10-2 to TRBJ2-7; D is ambiguous. The CDR3 covers 15 residues. V shed 3 bases and J shed 3 bases, with 15 bases lying between them. Germline V CDR1 and CDR2: WSHSY, SAAADI. The CDR3 coding sequence is TGCGCCAGCAGTGAAGTCGGTGTCAGCTACTACGAGCAGTACTTC. Translated: CASSEVGVSYYEQYF.

This sequence joins TRBV4-1 and TRBJ1-1, with a weak D call TRBD1 (5 bases). This CDR3 region has 13 residues. V was pared by 0 bases and J by 10 bases, with 12 bases between. CDR1 MGHRA and CDR2 YSYEKL come from the germline V gene. The CDR3 loop reads CASSQDTRGTAFF. The CDR3 DNA follows: TGCGCCAGCAGCCAAGATACAAGAGGGACAGCTTTCTTT.

V and J are TRBV7-9 and TRBJ2-1; 9 nucleotides match TRBD1. The CDR3 length is 15 residues. V was clipped by 3 bases and J by 4 bases; unmatched bases: 4. From germline, CDR1 is SEHNR and CDR2 FQNEAQ (reference sequence). The CDR3 region is CASSFRQGEYNEQFF. The DNA of the CDR3 is TGTGCCAGCAGCTTCCGACAGGGGGAATACAATGAGCAGTTCTTC.

The J gene is TRBJ1-1, the V gene TRBV4-1; D unclear. The germline gives CDR1 MGHRA, CDR2 YSYEKL. Trimming shortened V by 3 bases and J by 0 bases, and 14 bases separated the two germline ends. This CDR3 is 16 amino acids long. CDR3 nucleotide sequence: TGCGCCAGCAGCCAGGCGCCCCACCACATGAACACTGAAGCTTTCTTT. This codes for CASSQAPHHMNTEAFF.

The chain recombines TRBV29-1 with TRBJ1-1, with D possibly TRBD1 on 5 matching bases. CDR1 SQVTM and CDR2 ANQGSEA come from the germline V gene. The V end lost 6 bases, the J end lost 3 bases, and 11 bases lay between the germline ends. This CDR3 region has 12 residues. The DNA for the CDR3 is TGCAGCGTCGTGACAGTGTACACTGAAGCTTTCTTT. Translated, it gives CSVVTVYTEAFF.

The CDR3 here is CASSLWGRGSTDTQYF. The CDR3 region has the DNA TGCGCCAGCAGCTTGTGGGGGAGGGGGAGCACAGATACGCAGTATTTT. V gene TRBV5-1 combines with J gene TRBJ2-3; D perhaps matches TRBD2 (7 bases). The CDR3 spans 16 residues. CDR1 and CDR2 (germline): SGHRS, YFSETQ. V lost 1 base and J 0 bases, leaving 12 bases between the germline ends.

This clone was observed once. The chain couples TRBV4-1 to TRBJ1-1; D is ambiguous. Between the trimmed V and J ends, which lost 0 bases and 0 bases, there was a span of 14 bases. The CDR3 length is 17 residues. Germline-derived CDR1 and CDR2 are MGHRA and YSYEKL. The CDR3 region is CASSQDISGYLNTEAFF. The CDR3 nucleotides are TGCGCCAGCAGCCAAGATATTAGTGGATACTTGAACACTGAAGCTTTCTTT.

This chain links TRBV10-3 with TRBJ1-5; no clear D. This CDR3 is built from 17 residues. Per the germline V gene, CDR1 is ENHRY and CDR2 is SYGVKD. The V end lost 6 bases, the J end lost 1 base, and 19 bases lay between the germline ends. The CDR3 protein is CAISAGNPAYSNQPQHF. In nucleotides, the CDR3 is TGTGCCATCAGCGCCGGGAACCCAGCCTACAGCAATCAGCCCCAGCATTTT.

V is TRBV7-9 and J is TRBJ2-3; TRBD2 matches 9 bases. This CDR3 region has 15 residues. V lost 5 bases and J lost 2; bases outside the gene matches: 5. Germline V gene lookup returns CDR1 SEHNR and CDR2 FQNEAQ (reference sequence). The CDR3 sequence is CASSTLAGDTDTQYF. As DNA, the CDR3 is TGTGCCAGCAGCACATTAGCGGGGGACACAGATACGCAGTATTTT.

The J gene is TRBJ2-5, the V gene TRBV2; weak D call: TRBD1 (6 bases). Per the germline V gene, CDR1 is SNHLY and CDR2 is FYNNEI. Trimming shortened V by 3 bases and J by 3 bases, and 14 bases separated the two germline ends. This CDR3 region has 15 residues. The CDR3 DNA follows: TGTGCCAGCAGTGATTCCCGGAACAGGGAAGAGACCCAGTACTTC. Its protein is CASSDSRNREETQYF.

This clone appeared a single time. The chain is built from TRBV11-2 and TRBJ1-4, with 10 bases matching TRBD1. The CDR3 spans 16 residues. CDR1 and CDR2 from the germline V gene are SGHAT and FQNNGV. V gave up 4 bases and J gave up 6 bases; unmatched junction bases: 8. The CDR3, as DNA: TGTGCCAGCAGCTCCACTAAGGGGACAGGGGATGAAAAACTGTTTTTT. It codes for CASSSTKGTGDEKLFF.

The chain couples TRBV12-5 to TRBJ2-7; D may be TRBD2 (6 bases). The germline V gene encodes CDR1 LGHNT and CDR2 FRNRAP. The CDR3 extends over 15 amino acids. V gave up 6 bases and J gave up 3 bases, with 18 bases separating them. CDR3 residues: CASGSDGTGRYEQYF. CDR3 nucleotides: TGTGCTAGTGGCTCCGACGGGACTGGTCGCTACGAGCAGTACTTC.

The V call is TRBV5-6, the J call TRBJ2-7; TRBD1 agrees at 7 bases. CDR3 length: 14 residues. From germline, CDR1 is SGHDT and CDR2 YYEEEE. Trimming at V came to 4 bases and at J to 1 base, leaving 5 bases not matched to a gene. CDR3 in DNA: TGTGCCAGCAGCCCCGGGACAGCGTCCTACGAGCAGTACTTC. Protein sequence: CASSPGTASYEQYF.

V gene TRBV10-2 combines with J gene TRBJ2-1, with 8 bases aligning to TRBD2. Germline V gives CDR1 WSHSY, CDR2 SAAADI. The CDR3 is 15 amino acids. V was pared by 3 bases and J by 4 bases, with 5 bases of the junction left unmatched. The CDR3 region is CASSDRLAGYNEQFF. Here the CDR3 DNA reads TGCGCCAGCAGTGACCGGCTAGCGGGTTACAATGAGCAGTTCTTC.

CDR3 coding DNA: TGTGCCAGCACGCCACCGGGGGACACCATATATTTT. This encodes CASTPPGDTIYF. The J gene is TRBJ1-3, the V gene TRBV2; D is possibly TRBD1 (5 bases). CDR3 length: 12 amino acids. Trimming pared 7 bases from V and 8 bases from J, leaving 12 bases between. Germline V CDR1 and CDR2: SNHLY, FYNNEI.